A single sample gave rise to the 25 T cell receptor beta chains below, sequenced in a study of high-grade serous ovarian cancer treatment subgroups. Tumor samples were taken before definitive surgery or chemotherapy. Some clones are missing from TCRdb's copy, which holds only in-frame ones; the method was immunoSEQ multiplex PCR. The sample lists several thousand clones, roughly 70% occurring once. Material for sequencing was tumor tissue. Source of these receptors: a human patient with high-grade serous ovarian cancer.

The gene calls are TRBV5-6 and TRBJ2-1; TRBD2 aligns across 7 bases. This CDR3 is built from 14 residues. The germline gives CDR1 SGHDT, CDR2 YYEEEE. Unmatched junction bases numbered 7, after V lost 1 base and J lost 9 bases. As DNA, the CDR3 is TGTGCCAGCAGCTTGCGGACTAGTAATCGTGAGCAGTTCTTC. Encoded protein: CASSLRTSNREQFF. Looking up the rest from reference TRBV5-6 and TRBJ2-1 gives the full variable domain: DAGVTQSPTHLIKTRGQQVTLRCSPKSGHDTVSWYQQALGQGPQFIFQYYEEEERQRGNFPDRFSGHQFPNYSSELNVNALLLGDSALYLCASSLRTSNREQFFGPGTRLTVL.

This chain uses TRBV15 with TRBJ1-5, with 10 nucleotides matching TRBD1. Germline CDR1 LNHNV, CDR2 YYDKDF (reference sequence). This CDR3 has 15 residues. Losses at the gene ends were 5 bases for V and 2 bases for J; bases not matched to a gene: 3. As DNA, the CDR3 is TGTGCCACCAGCCCGACAGGGGGCCGCAATCAGCCCCAGCATTTT. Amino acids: CATSPTGGRNQPQHF.

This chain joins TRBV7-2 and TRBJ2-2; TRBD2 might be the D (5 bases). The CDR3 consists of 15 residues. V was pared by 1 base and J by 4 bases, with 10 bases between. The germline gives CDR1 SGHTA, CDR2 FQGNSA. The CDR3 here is CASSLDRDPTGELFF. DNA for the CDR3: TGTGCCAGCAGCTTAGATCGGGATCCCACCGGGGAGCTGTTTTTT.

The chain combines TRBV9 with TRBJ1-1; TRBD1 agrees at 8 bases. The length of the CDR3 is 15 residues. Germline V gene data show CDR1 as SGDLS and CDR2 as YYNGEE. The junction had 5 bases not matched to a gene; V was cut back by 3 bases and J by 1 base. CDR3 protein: CASSGTGLANTEAFF. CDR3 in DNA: TGTGCCAGCAGCGGGACAGGGCTAGCGAACACTGAAGCTTTCTTT.

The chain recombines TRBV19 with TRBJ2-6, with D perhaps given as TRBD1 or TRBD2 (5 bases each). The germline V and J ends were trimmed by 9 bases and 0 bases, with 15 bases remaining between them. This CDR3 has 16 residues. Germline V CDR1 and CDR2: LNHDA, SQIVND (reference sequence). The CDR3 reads CARPPGRTSGANVLTF. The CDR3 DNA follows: TGTGCCAGACCTCCGGGACGTACCTCTGGGGCCAACGTCCTGACTTTC.

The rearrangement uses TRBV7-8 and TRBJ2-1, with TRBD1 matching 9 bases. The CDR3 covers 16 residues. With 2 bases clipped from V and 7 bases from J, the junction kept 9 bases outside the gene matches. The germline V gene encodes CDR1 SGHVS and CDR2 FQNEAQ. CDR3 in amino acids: CASSLYRTGARNEQFF. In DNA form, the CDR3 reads TGTGCCAGCAGCTTATATAGGACAGGGGCGAGGAATGAGCAGTTCTTC.

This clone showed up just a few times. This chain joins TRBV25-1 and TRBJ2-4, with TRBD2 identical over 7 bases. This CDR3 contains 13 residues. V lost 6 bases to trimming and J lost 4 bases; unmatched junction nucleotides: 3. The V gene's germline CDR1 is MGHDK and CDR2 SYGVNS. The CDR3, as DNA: TGTGCCAGCAGCCCGGGACTAAAAAACATTCAGTACTTC. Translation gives CASSPGLKNIQYF.

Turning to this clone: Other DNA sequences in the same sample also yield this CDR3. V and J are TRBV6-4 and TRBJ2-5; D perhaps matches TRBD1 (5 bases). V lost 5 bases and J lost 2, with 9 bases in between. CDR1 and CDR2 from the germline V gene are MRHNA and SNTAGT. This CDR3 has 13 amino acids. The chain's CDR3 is CASSRQLQETQYF. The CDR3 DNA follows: TGTGCCAGCAGTCGACAGTTACAAGAGACCCAGTACTTC.

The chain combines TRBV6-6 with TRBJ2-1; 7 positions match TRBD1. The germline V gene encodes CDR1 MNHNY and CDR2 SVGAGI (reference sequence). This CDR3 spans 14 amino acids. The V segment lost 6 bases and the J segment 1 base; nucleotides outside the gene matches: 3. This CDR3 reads CASSPDRSYNEQFF. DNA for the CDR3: TGTGCCAGCAGCCCGGACAGGTCCTACAATGAGCAGTTCTTC.

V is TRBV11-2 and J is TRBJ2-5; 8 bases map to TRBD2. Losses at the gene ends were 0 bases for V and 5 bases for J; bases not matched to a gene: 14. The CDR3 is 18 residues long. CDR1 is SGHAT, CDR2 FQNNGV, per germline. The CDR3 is CASSLDSMGAGVKETQYF. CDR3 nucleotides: TGTGCCAGCAGCTTAGATTCGATGGGAGCGGGGGTTAAGGAGACCCAGTACTTC.

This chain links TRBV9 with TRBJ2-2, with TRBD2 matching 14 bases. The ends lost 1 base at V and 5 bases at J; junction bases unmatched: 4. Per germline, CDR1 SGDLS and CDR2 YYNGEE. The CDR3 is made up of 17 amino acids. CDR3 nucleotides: TGTGCCAGCAGCGTATGGGGACTAGCGGGGGAAACCGGGGAGCTGTTTTTT. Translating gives CASSVWGLAGETGELFF.

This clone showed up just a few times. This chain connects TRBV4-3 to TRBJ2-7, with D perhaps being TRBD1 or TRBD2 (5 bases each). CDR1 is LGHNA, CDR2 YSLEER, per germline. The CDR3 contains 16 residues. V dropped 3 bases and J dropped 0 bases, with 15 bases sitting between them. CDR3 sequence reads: CASSHRRRDRSYEQYF. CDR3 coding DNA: TGCGCCAGCAGCCATCGAAGACGGGACCGCTCCTACGAGCAGTACTTC.

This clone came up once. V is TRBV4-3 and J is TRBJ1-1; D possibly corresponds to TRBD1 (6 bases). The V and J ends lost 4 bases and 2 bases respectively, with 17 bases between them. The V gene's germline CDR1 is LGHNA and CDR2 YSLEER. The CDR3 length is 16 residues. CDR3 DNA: TGCGCCAGCAGCCGCGGGGGGGCGGGTGGAAACACTGAAGCTTTCTTT. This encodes CASSRGGAGGNTEAFF.

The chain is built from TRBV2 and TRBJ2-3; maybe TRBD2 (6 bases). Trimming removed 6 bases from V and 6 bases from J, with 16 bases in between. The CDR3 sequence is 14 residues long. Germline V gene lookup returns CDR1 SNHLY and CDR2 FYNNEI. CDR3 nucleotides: TGTGCCAGCAGGGTTAGAGGGACTGGGGATACGCAGTATTTT. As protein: CASRVRGTGDTQYF.

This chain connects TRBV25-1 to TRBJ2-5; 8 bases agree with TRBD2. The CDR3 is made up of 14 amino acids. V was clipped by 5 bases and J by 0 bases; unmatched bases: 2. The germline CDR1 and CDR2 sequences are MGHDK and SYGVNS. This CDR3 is CASSLAGNQETQYF. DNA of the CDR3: TGTGCCAGCAGTTTAGCGGGGAACCAAGAGACCCAGTACTTC. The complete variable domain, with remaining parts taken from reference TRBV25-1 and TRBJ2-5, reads EADIYQTPRYLVIGTGKKITLECSQTMGHDKMYWYQQDPGMELHLIHYSYGVNSTEKGDLSSESTVSRIRTEHFPLTLESARPSHTSQYLCASSLAGNQETQYFGPGTRLLVL.

The CDR3 loop is CAWSSTSLGTEAFF. As DNA, the CDR3 is TGTGCCTGGAGTTCTACGAGTCTGGGTACTGAAGCTTTCTTT. This chain uses TRBV30 with TRBJ1-1; D unresolved. Germline loops: CDR1 GTSNPN, CDR2 SVGIG (reference sequence). V was clipped by 2 bases and J by 5 bases, with 15 bases between them. This CDR3 has 14 amino acids. Combining the CDR3 with reference TRBV30 and TRBJ1-1 gives the whole variable domain SQTIHQWPATLVQPVGSPLSLECTVEGTSNPNLYWYRQAAGRGLQLLFYSVGIGQISSEVPQNLSASRPQDRQFILSSKKLLLSDSGFYLCAWSSTSLGTEAFFGQGTRLTVV.

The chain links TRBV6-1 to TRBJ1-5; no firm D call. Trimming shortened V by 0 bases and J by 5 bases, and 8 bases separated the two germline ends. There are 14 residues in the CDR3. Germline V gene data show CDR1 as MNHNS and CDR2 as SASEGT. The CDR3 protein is CASSEAAGYQPQHF. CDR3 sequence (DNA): TGTGCCAGCAGTGAAGCGGCGGGATATCAGCCCCAGCATTTT.

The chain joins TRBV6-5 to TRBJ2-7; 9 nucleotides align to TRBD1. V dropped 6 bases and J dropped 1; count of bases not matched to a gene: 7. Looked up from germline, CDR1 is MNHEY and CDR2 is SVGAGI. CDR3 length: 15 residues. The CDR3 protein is CASSKDRGVSYEQYF. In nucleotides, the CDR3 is TGTGCCAGCAGCAAGGACAGGGGAGTTTCCTACGAGCAGTACTTC.

For the CDR3, the DNA is TGTGCCAGCAGCGTCGACAGGGCGAGCACCGGGGAGCTGTTTTTT. Residues: CASSVDRASTGELFF. V usage is TRBV9 and J usage is TRBJ2-2; 7 bases are a match to TRBD1. Germline CDR1 reads SGDLS; CDR2 reads YYNGEE. This CDR3 has 15 residues. The V gene end was trimmed by 2 bases and the J gene end by 4 bases; junction bases not matched to a gene: 5.

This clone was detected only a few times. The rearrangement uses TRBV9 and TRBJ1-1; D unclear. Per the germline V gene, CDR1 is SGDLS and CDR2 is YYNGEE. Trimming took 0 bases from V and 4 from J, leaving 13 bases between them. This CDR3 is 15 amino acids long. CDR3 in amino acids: CASSVAAVTFTEAFF. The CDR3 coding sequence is TGTGCCAGCAGCGTAGCTGCTGTCACTTTCACTGAAGCTTTCTTT.

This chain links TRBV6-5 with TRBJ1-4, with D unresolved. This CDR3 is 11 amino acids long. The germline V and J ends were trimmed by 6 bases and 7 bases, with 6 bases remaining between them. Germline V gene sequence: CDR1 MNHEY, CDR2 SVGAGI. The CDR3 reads CASRHGEKLFF. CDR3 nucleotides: TGTGCCAGCAGGCACGGTGAAAAACTGTTTTTT.

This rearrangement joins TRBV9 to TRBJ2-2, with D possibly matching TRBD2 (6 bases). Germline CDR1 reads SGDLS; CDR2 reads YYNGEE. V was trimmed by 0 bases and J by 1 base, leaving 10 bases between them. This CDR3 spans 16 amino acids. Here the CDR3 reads CASSVAGRGNTGELFF. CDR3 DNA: TGTGCCAGCAGCGTAGCGGGGCGGGGGAACACCGGGGAGCTGTTTTTT.

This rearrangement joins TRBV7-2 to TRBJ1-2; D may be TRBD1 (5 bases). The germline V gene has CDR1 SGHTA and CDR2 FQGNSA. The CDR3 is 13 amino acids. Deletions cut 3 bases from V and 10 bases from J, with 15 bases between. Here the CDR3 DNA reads TGTGCCAGCAGCTTCCCAGGGAGAGGGCTCTACACCTTC. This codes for CASSFPGRGLYTF.

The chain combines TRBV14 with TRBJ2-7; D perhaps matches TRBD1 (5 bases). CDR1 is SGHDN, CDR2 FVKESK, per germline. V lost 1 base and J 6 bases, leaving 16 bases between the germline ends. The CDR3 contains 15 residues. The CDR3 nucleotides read TGTGCCAGCAGCCAAGGAAGTGTGGGGCCCGTCGAGCAGTACTTC. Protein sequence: CASSQGSVGPVEQYF.

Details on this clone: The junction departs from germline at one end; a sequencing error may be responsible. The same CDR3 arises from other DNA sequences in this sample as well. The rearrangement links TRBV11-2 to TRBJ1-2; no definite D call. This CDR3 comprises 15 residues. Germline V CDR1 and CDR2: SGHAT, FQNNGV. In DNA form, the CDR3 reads TGTGCCAGCAGCTTAGTCAAACAGAGCCCCTATGGCTATACCTTC. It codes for CASSLVKQSPYGYTF.